This record covers a single T cell receptor (delta chain). A much larger clone is a single base away; this may be a read error. There are 23 residues in the CDR3. Germline assignment: CDR1 TSWWSYY and CDR2 QGS. Trimming stripped 0 bases from V and 0 bases from J, with 32 bases between. The data stem from a study of delta chains in infants with herpesvirus infections. Reverse transcription of PBMC RNA used primers specific for the gamma and delta chains. TCRdb reapplied CATT to the RT-PCR reads. The table records 800 or so delta-chain clones, about 22% of them present only once. V is TRDV1 and J is TRDJ1, with D unclear. This TCR derives from a human donor who was a Ugandan infant, either HIV-exposed or HIV-unexposed (not recorded which). The specimen comprised peripheral blood, sampled at time point 2 of longitudinal follow-up. CDR3 in DNA: TGTGCTCTTGGGGAACTAGTAATGGGTCGGGACCTCACGGCAACCCCCCACACCGATAAACTCATCTTT. Encoded protein: CALGELVMGRDLTATPHTDKLIF.